Included here is one TCR beta chain sequence, with context. The data belong to a study of blood T cell repertoires in COVID-19. Study-wide context: Acute and convalescent COVID-19 specimens originated in the United States, Italy and Spain. Sample material is recorded as cDNA or gDNA derived from T cells, B-cell-depleted T cells, or PBMCs.

Per the original data handling: Reference gene primer amplification in the assay estimated nucleated cell counts. Produced via immunoSEQ multiplex PCR; TCRdb's table is partial and in-frame only. V and J calls and clone size are copied from that table; D and trimming were computed from the DNA. The sample contains tens of thousands of clones, around 80% of which appear only once. The ends were cut back, 5 bases at V and 4 bases at J, with 14 bases in the middle. The CDR3 length is 15 residues. Germline CDR1 reads SNHLY; CDR2 reads FYNNEI. This chain connects TRBV2 to TRBJ2-2; possible D gene TRBD1, 7 bases. Input material: peripheral blood. This receptor was identified in an elderly woman with acute or convalescent COVID-19. The CDR3 here is CASSWGTAGTGELFF. As DNA, the CDR3 is TGTGCCAGCAGTTGGGGGACAGCGGGCACCGGGGAGCTGTTTTTT.